The 11 T cell receptor beta chains reported below all come from one sample, sequenced in a study of CD8+ T cells in alopecia areata. cDNA serving as the sequencing template came from extracted, reverse transcribed RNA. The assay was immunoSEQ multiplex PCR, and TCRdb's table has in-frame clones only and misses some. The sample has 90,000 to 130,000 clones, under 65% seen once. Sequenced sample: NKG2D-low CD8+ T cells sorted from blood. The source is a human donor with alopecia areata.

The CDR3 sequence is CASTQGSSYNEQFF. In DNA, the CDR3 is TGTGCCAGCACCCAAGGCAGCTCCTACAATGAGCAGTTCTTC. This chain links TRBV27 with TRBJ2-1; no clear D. Germline V CDR1 and CDR2: MNHEY, SMNVEV (reference sequence). The CDR3 has 14 residues. V shed 7 bases and J shed 0 bases, with 10 bases lying between them.

This clone turned up a few times. This chain uses TRBV2 with TRBJ2-1; a possible D gene is TRBD1 (6 bases). The CDR3 spans 12 residues. The germline gives CDR1 SNHLY, CDR2 FYNNEI. Trimming stripped 6 bases from V and 3 bases from J, with 6 bases between. The chain's CDR3 is CASRDSYNEQFF. DNA for the CDR3: TGTGCCAGCAGGGACAGCTACAATGAGCAGTTCTTC.

This clone was observed a handful of times. The genes are TRBV28 and TRBJ1-1; D call uncertain. This CDR3 has 14 residues. Trimming removed 3 bases from V and 2 bases from J, with 10 bases in between. Germline CDR1 reads MDHEN; CDR2 reads SYDVKM. The CDR3 loop is CASSFSGRNTEAFF. The CDR3 bases are TGTGCCAGCAGTTTTTCGGGGAGAAACACTGAAGCTTTCTTT. The entire variable domain, with the rest obtained from reference TRBV28 and TRBJ1-1, is as follows: DVKVTQSSRYLVKRTGEKVFLECVQDMDHENMFWYRQDPGLGLRLIYFSYDVKMKEKGDIPEGYSVSREKKERFSLILESASTNQTSMYLCASSFSGRNTEAFFGQGTRLTVV.

The gene calls are TRBV10-2 and TRBJ1-5, with TRBD1 matching 8 bases. J was trimmed by 5 bases and V by 10 bases; bases with no gene match: 10. The CDR3 has 14 amino acids. Germline CDR1 and CDR2: WSHSY and SAAADI. In DNA form, the CDR3 reads TGCGCCACTTTACAGGGGGTTTTTGATCAGCCCCAGCATTTT. It is translated as CATLQGVFDQPQHF.

In its sample, this clone was seen a few times. This rearrangement joins TRBV13 to TRBJ2-7; TRBD2 might be the D (6 bases). Germline CDR1 reads PRHDT; CDR2 reads FYEKMQ (reference sequence). The CDR3 contains 15 residues. The V and J ends lost 4 bases and 2 bases respectively, with 15 bases between them. The CDR3 region is CASSSLGTGAYEQYF. CDR3 coding DNA: TGTGCCAGCAGCTCCCTGGGGACTGGGGCCTACGAGCAGTACTTC.

CDR3 residues: CASTGTSNEKLFF. In DNA, the CDR3 is TGTGCCAGCACCGGGACATCAAATGAAAAACTGTTTTTT. V gene TRBV27 combines with J gene TRBJ1-4, with D maybe TRBD1 (6 bases). V was cut by 7 bases and J by 5 bases, with 11 bases left in between. CDR1 and CDR2 from the germline V gene are MNHEY and SMNVEV (reference sequence). CDR3 length equals 13 residues.

V gene TRBV19 combines with J gene TRBJ2-4, with D possibly matching TRBD1 (5 bases). CDR1 is LNHDA, CDR2 SQIVND, per germline (reference sequence). The CDR3 consists of 16 residues. Deletions cut 7 bases from V and 2 bases from J, with 18 bases between. As DNA, the CDR3 is TGTGCCAGTAACGAAGGGGTAGCTTGGTCCAAAAACATTCAGTACTTC. This encodes CASNEGVAWSKNIQYF.

This clone was recorded a few times. The chain carries TRBV19 and TRBJ2-7, with 10 positions matching TRBD1. The germline CDR1 and CDR2 sequences are LNHDA and SQIVND (reference sequence). V was clipped by 9 bases and J by 1 base; unmatched bases: 6. The length of the CDR3 is 14 residues. The chain's CDR3 is CASAPGQGSYEQYF. In DNA, the CDR3 is TGTGCCAGCGCTCCGGGACAGGGGTCCTACGAGCAGTACTTC.

The count of this clone is one. In DNA form, the CDR3 reads TGTGCCAGCAGCTTCCGGGACCTTGTATACAATGAGCAGTTCTTC. As protein: CASSFRDLVYNEQFF. This chain joins TRBV7-6 and TRBJ2-1; D may match TRBD1 or TRBD2 (5 bases each). Trimming shortened V by 3 bases and J by 4 bases, and 13 bases separated the two germline ends. Germline V gives CDR1 SGHVS, CDR2 FNYEAQ. The CDR3 contains 15 residues.

This chain links TRBV11-2 with TRBJ1-2; D is possibly TRBD1 (6 bases). The CDR3 length is 17 residues. V shed 3 bases and J shed 0 bases, with 17 bases lying between them. CDR1 is SGHAT and CDR2 is FQNNGV in the germline V gene. The CDR3 is CASSFSPRQATNYGYTF. In DNA form, the CDR3 reads TGTGCCAGCAGCTTCTCACCCCGACAGGCAACTAACTATGGCTACACCTTC.

This clone was observed a handful of times. DNA for the CDR3: TGCAGCGTTGAACTCCCGGGGGGGAACGAGCAGTACTTC. Protein: CSVELPGGNEQYF. The chain has TRBV29-1 and TRBJ2-7; 8 nucleotides agree with TRBD2. V shed 2 bases, J shed 5 bases, and the junction held 5 bases outside the gene matches. The CDR3 extends over 13 amino acids. CDR1 and CDR2 (germline): SQVTM, ANQGSEA.